One T cell receptor (beta chain) is described in this entry. Its antigen is as yet unknown. This specimen belongs to a study of cytotoxic CD8 clonotypes in ibrutinib-treated CLL. About the study: Recorded responses included around 24 partial and 2 complete; following median approximately 68 months, approximately 14 stayed remitted and about 12 progressed.

The protocol was immunoSEQ multiplex PCR, while the TCRdb copy is restricted to in-frame clones and leaves out a portion. Of 150,000 to 200,000 clones in the sample, under 90% were seen once. Study-wide findings and caveats: Ibrutinib response saw clonality rise, and progression saw it return toward baseline. Clonality (at baseline) was higher than in age-matched healthy donors and tracked circulating CD8+ T-cell counts.

Here the sequenced sample was PBMCs, taken after 24 months of ibrutinib treatment. The receptor was isolated from a human donor with chronic lymphocytic leukemia.

Here the CDR3 DNA reads TGTGCCAGCAGCGAGACTGGGGTAGAGACCCAGTACTTC. This sequence encodes CASSETGVETQYF. The chain carries TRBV7-9 and TRBJ2-5; D gene uncertain. CDR1 and CDR2 from the germline V gene are SEHNR and FQNEAQ (reference sequence). V lost 5 bases and J lost 4, with 11 bases in between. This CDR3 is built from 13 residues. The whole variable domain, remainder taken from reference TRBV7-9 and TRBJ2-5, is DTGVSQNPRHKITKRGQNVTFRCDPISEHNRLYWYRQTLGQGPEFLTYFQNEAQLEKSRLLSDRFSAERPKGSFSTLEIQRTEQGDSAMYLCASSETGVETQYFGPGTRLLVL.